This is a list of T cell receptor beta chains from one sample in a study of radiation and T cells in renal cell carcinoma. The repertoire was sequenced with immunoSEQ multiplex PCR; TCRdb's copy has only in-frame clones and lacks some. The table records about 88,000 clones, 75% to 90% of them present only once. The sample was blood, taken from a patient whose treatment included radiotherapy and nephrectomy. Source of these receptors: a man aged 45-65 years with renal cell carcinoma. CDR3s include the opening cysteine and the closing phenylalanine or tryptophan. The D gene is left open where the match is weak. Not every row has a clone size; where given, it reads once, few, many or a size class.

cdr3_nt: TGTGCCAGCAGCGTAGGGTGGAGGGGGAACACTGAAGCTTTCTTT
cdr3_aa: CASSVGWRGNTEAFF
clone_size: once
v_call: TRBV9
d_call: NA
j_call: TRBJ1-1

cdr3_nt: TGTGCCAGCAGCCCCCTGGACAGTTCTTCCTACGAGCAGTACTTC
cdr3_aa: CASSPLDSSSYEQYF
clone_size: NA
v_call: TRBV5-6
d_call: NA
j_call: TRBJ2-7

cdr3_nt: TGTGCCAGCGCCCAGGGTTATAGCAATCAGCCCCAGCATTTT
cdr3_aa: CASAQGYSNQPQHF
clone_size: NA
v_call: TRBV9
d_call: NA
j_call: TRBJ1-5

cdr3_nt: TGTGCCAGTGCCTTAGGCGGGAATCAGCCCCAGCATTTT
cdr3_aa: CASALGGNQPQHF
clone_size: NA
v_call: TRBV19
d_call: NA
j_call: TRBJ1-5

cdr3_nt: TGTGCCAGCAGCGTGCCCGGGACAGGGACCTACGAGCAGTACTTC
cdr3_aa: CASSVPGTGTYEQYF
clone_size: NA
v_call: TRBV5-8
d_call: TRBD1
j_call: TRBJ2-7

cdr3_nt: TGTGCCAGTAGTATCAAGATAAGGGTCTACGAGCAGTACTTC
cdr3_aa: CASSIKIRVYEQYF
clone_size: NA
v_call: TRBV19
d_call: NA
j_call: TRBJ2-7

cdr3_nt: TGCGCCAGCAGCCCCCGATCTTTCGGGGACTACGAGCAGTACTTC
cdr3_aa: CASSPRSFGDYEQYF
clone_size: NA
v_call: TRBV4-1
d_call: NA
j_call: TRBJ2-7

cdr3_nt: TGTGCCAGCAGCCAAGAATTAGGGTGGGCCAAAAACATTCAGTACTTC
cdr3_aa: CASSQELGWAKNIQYF
clone_size: NA
v_call: TRBV14
d_call: NA
j_call: TRBJ2-4

cdr3_nt: TGTGCCAGCAGCTTGGAGGAGAGGGAGACCCAGTACTTC
cdr3_aa: CASSLEERETQYF
clone_size: NA
v_call: TRBV5-6
d_call: NA
j_call: TRBJ2-5

cdr3_nt: TGTGCCAGCAGTGAAGAGCGGGACACCGGGGAGCTGTTTTTT
cdr3_aa: CASSEERDTGELFF
clone_size: NA
v_call: TRBV2
d_call: NA
j_call: TRBJ2-2

cdr3_nt: TGTGCCAGTAGTATACTGGCGTCCGGGGAGCTGTTTTTT
cdr3_aa: CASSILASGELFF
clone_size: few
v_call: TRBV19
d_call: NA
j_call: TRBJ2-2

cdr3_nt: TGTGCCAGCAGCTTAGAACGACTCAACGAGCAGTACTTC
cdr3_aa: CASSLERLNEQYF
clone_size: NA
v_call: TRBV7-6
d_call: NA
j_call: TRBJ2-7

cdr3_nt: TGTGCCAGCAGGGCCACGGGACTCCAGTTGACAGATACGCAGTATTTT
cdr3_aa: CASRATGLQLTDTQYF
clone_size: NA
v_call: TRBV2
d_call: NA
j_call: TRBJ2-3

cdr3_nt: TGTGCCAGCAGCCAAAATTGGGGTGGCTACACCTTC
cdr3_aa: CASSQNWGGYTF
clone_size: NA
v_call: TRBV14
d_call: NA
j_call: TRBJ1-2

cdr3_nt: TGTGCCAGCAGTTACTTCCAGGGTGGTGAGCAGTTCTTC
cdr3_aa: CASSYFQGGEQFF
clone_size: few
v_call: TRBV6-5
d_call: NA
j_call: TRBJ2-1

cdr3_nt: TGTGCCAGCAGCTACGCGCGAGCCAAAAACATTCAGTACTTC
cdr3_aa: CASSYARAKNIQYF
clone_size: few
v_call: TRBV7-2
d_call: NA
j_call: TRBJ2-4

cdr3_nt: TGTGCCAGCAGCGAAAATAGTAGGAACATTCAGTACTTC
cdr3_aa: CASSENSRNIQYF
clone_size: NA
v_call: TRBV6-5
d_call: NA
j_call: TRBJ2-4

cdr3_nt: TGCGCCAGCAGCCAAGATAGCAGGGGACCGCGTGAGCAGTACTTC
cdr3_aa: CASSQDSRGPREQYF
clone_size: NA
v_call: TRBV4-1
d_call: NA
j_call: TRBJ2-7

cdr3_nt: TGTGCCAGCAGCAGACAGGGGGCAGATGGCTACACCTTC
cdr3_aa: CASSRQGADGYTF
clone_size: NA
v_call: TRBV7-8
d_call: TRBD1
j_call: TRBJ1-2

cdr3_nt: TGTGCCAGCAGTGCCCCATACGAGCAGTACTTC
cdr3_aa: CASSAPYEQYF
clone_size: NA
v_call: TRBV2
d_call: NA
j_call: TRBJ2-7

cdr3_nt: TGTGCCAGCAGCCCAGGACTCGTCAATGAGCAGTTCTTC
cdr3_aa: CASSPGLVNEQFF
clone_size: NA
v_call: TRBV7-3
d_call: NA
j_call: TRBJ2-1

cdr3_nt: TGTGCCAGCAGTTACGGTAACTATATAGCGGACGAGCAGTACTTC
cdr3_aa: CASSYGNYIADEQYF
clone_size: NA
v_call: TRBV6-5
d_call: NA
j_call: TRBJ2-7

cdr3_nt: TGTGCCAGCAGCTTGGTAGGGGGCGCCTCCGAGCAGTACTTC
cdr3_aa: CASSLVGGASEQYF
clone_size: NA
v_call: TRBV5-4
d_call: TRBD1
j_call: TRBJ2-7

cdr3_nt: TGTGCCATCAGTCTGGGGGCTAGCGGGACGGATGAGCAGTTCTTC
cdr3_aa: CAISLGASGTDEQFF
clone_size: NA
v_call: TRBV10-3
d_call: TRBD2
j_call: TRBJ2-1

cdr3_nt: TGTGCCAGCAGTGAGGAGAGTAGGGGCTACACCTTC
cdr3_aa: CASSEESRGYTF
clone_size: NA
v_call: TRBV2
d_call: NA
j_call: TRBJ1-2

cdr3_nt: TGTGCCATCAGTGAAGCAGAAGCAGATACGCAGTATTTT
cdr3_aa: CAISEAEADTQYF
clone_size: NA
v_call: TRBV10-3
d_call: NA
j_call: TRBJ2-3

cdr3_nt: TGTGCCAGCAGCTCCCGGGGGGGGACCTCCTACAATGAGCAGTTCTTC
cdr3_aa: CASSSRGGTSYNEQFF
clone_size: NA
v_call: TRBV11-3
d_call: TRBD2
j_call: TRBJ2-1

cdr3_nt: TGTGCCAGCAGTCTCCGGACAGGGGGAACCTACGAGCAGTACTTC
cdr3_aa: CASSLRTGGTYEQYF
clone_size: NA
v_call: TRBV27
d_call: TRBD1
j_call: TRBJ2-7

cdr3_nt: TGTGCCAGCAGTTTATTCCAGAGCTCCTACAATGAGCAGTTCTTC
cdr3_aa: CASSLFQSSYNEQFF
clone_size: NA
v_call: TRBV27
d_call: NA
j_call: TRBJ2-1

cdr3_nt: TGTGCCAGCAGCCCCACGGGGGGAGAGACCCAGTACTTC
cdr3_aa: CASSPTGGETQYF
clone_size: NA
v_call: TRBV7-3
d_call: TRBD2
j_call: TRBJ2-5

cdr3_nt: TGTGCCAGCCTATCAGGGGGCGAGACCCAGTACTTC
cdr3_aa: CASLSGGETQYF
clone_size: NA
v_call: TRBV2
d_call: TRBD1
j_call: TRBJ2-5

cdr3_nt: TGTGCCAGTCAGGAGGGGAGGGAGGACGGCTACACCTTC
cdr3_aa: CASQEGREDGYTF
clone_size: NA
v_call: TRBV18
d_call: NA
j_call: TRBJ1-2

cdr3_nt: TGTGCCAGCGGGGAGAAATCCCCTTTCATAGCGGGGAACACCGGGGAGCTGTTTTTT
cdr3_aa: CASGEKSPFIAGNTGELFF
clone_size: NA
v_call: TRBV7-2
d_call: TRBD2
j_call: TRBJ2-2

cdr3_nt: TGTGCCAGCAGCTTTAGGGAGGGTGAGCAGTTCTTC
cdr3_aa: CASSFREGEQFF
clone_size: NA
v_call: TRBV11-1
d_call: TRBD2
j_call: TRBJ2-1

cdr3_nt: TGTGCCAGCATACTTTCTTCAGGGGGCTACGTTGAAAAACTGTTTTTT
cdr3_aa: CASILSSGGYVEKLFF
clone_size: NA
v_call: TRBV6-6
d_call: TRBD1
j_call: TRBJ1-4

cdr3_nt: TGTGCCAGCAGCCGCGATCGCGTGAGCTCCTACGAGCAGTACTTC
cdr3_aa: CASSRDRVSSYEQYF
clone_size: NA
v_call: TRBV14
d_call: NA
j_call: TRBJ2-7

cdr3_nt: TGTGCCAGCTCACCAAACCGGGACACCTACAATGAGCAGTTCTTC
cdr3_aa: CASSPNRDTYNEQFF
clone_size: NA
v_call: TRBV18
d_call: NA
j_call: TRBJ2-1